A single T cell receptor (beta chain) is shown here with its context. Its matching antigen is unknown. This sample stems from a study of cytomegalovirus exposure and HLA in healthy donors. Study-level findings and limits: Donor immune exposure was known only as CMV serostatus. As a later analysis revealed, most CMV-associated TCR beta chains appeared HLA-restricted.

With 60 Vbeta and 13 Jbeta primers, the PCR was carried out. The table came from immunoSEQ multiplex PCR; TCRdb's copy has only in-frame clones and leaves some out. The table has more than 150,000 clones, 80% seen once. With 4 bases clipped from V and 9 bases from J, the junction kept 11 bases outside the gene matches. The CDR3 length is 14 residues. CDR1 SGHNT and CDR2 YYREEE come from the germline V gene (reference sequence). The sample comprised PBMCs. The chain joins TRBV5-4 to TRBJ1-2; TRBD1 aligns across 8 bases. The origin of this receptor is a girl aged 10 to 17 in good health and CMV-seropositive. CDR3 region: CASSEQTGDYCYTF. The CDR3 region has the DNA TGTGCCAGCAGCGAGCAGACAGGGGATTATTGCTACACCTTC.